This T cell receptor (beta chain) was found in a study of shared clonotypes between healthy human individuals (TCRdb year 2020). General notes on the study: The cohort comprised a couple of women and a few men aged 18 to 49 years. Libraries were prepared and TCR repertoires were sequenced by different laboratories using diverse techniques, in order to increase sequencing depth and limit assay-specific biases. Per donor, leukapheresis produced somewhere between about 0.9 and 9 billion PBMCs. For each donor, CD4 naive and CD4 memory were each given three plates, CD8 naive was given two plates, and CD8 memory was given one plate. To estimate repertoire size and how much clonotype sharing occurs between individuals, the study deeply sequenced the blood TCR repertoires of five healthy adults. Results the study describes overall, beyond this receptor: Because the study included only a small number of donors, the genetic and exposure-history diversity represented was limited. Rarefaction of sorted-subset datasets indicated incomplete sequencing despite the large sequencing depth. Across a handful of donors, roughly 5% of naive CD4, over 3% of naive CD8, roughly 2.3% of memory CD4, and 0.4% to 0.45% of memory CD8 clonotypes were shared. Higher generation probabilities were observed for clonotypes shared by all four sorted-subset donors than for non-shared clonotypes. Naive subsets generally had larger estimated clonotype richness than memory subsets did. Sampling was limited to blood, and TCR repertoires in tissue likely differ from TCR repertoires in blood. Pairwise subsampling led to the expectation that sequencing depth would affect the degree of clonotype sharing among donors.

Donors were healthy HIV-negative adults with no recently reported acute infections or vaccinations. All donors were Caucasian adults living in Nashville, Tennessee, USA. CD4+ T cells were enriched by magnetic negative selection, after which naive cells were positively selected on CD45RA and the negative fraction was taken as the memory subset. Blood was collected by leukapheresis, and PBMCs were isolated by Ficoll-Histopaque density gradient centrifugation and then cryopreserved in liquid nitrogen vapor phase. Purity and quantity of every magnetically sorted T cell population were checked by analytical flow cytometry. Each sorted fraction had its genomic DNA isolated and then quantified by UV absorbance on a Nanodrop 2000c. Concerning this clone: Its recognized antigen is unknown. Within one base of it there is no much larger clone, and no base qualities were kept.

Using the deep immunoSEQ assay, TCR CDR3 regions were amplified from genomic DNA by multiplex PCR. Extracted genomic DNA from each cell subset was distributed evenly across all wells of several immunoSEQ 96-well plates, and each plate was treated as a replicate. For sorted subsets, roughly 0.2 ug genomic DNA, equal to 25,000 to 35,000 T cell genomes, was loaded into each replicate PCR. Purified libraries were measured with a Qubit 3.0 fluorometer, size-checked on a Bioanalyzer 2100, and measured again with the KAPA Library Quantification kit. Every immunoSEQ 96-well plate was sequenced on a separate single-read 150-cycle Illumina NextSeq 550 flow cell. Per the authors' processing: Because only junctional sequences without quality scores were contained in the immunoSEQ output, filtering matching that applied to full-length reads could not be performed. To assign V/J genes and CDR3, sequences were annotated using PyIR, a Python wrapper for IgBLAST v1.9, with IMGT germline references. Reads with weak V/J assignments (E-value above 1e-6), missing CDR3, stop codons, out-of-frame junctions, or ambiguous translated residues were removed. A V3J clonotype was defined by an identical inferred V gene, J gene, and CDR3 amino acid sequence. Percentage overlap between repertoires was calculated by dividing the number of shared unique clonotypes by the size of the smaller repertoire. Richness of each repertoire was evaluated using RTK rarefaction, the Chao1 estimator, and Recon v2.1 estimates of unobserved clonotypes. Generation probabilities were computed with OLGA for all TCRbeta clonotypes obtained by the gDNA method from a few donors. In TCRdb, the immuneACCESS table is reduced to in-frame sequences with V and J assigned. These tables do not hold every clone; where another copy was compared, an unresolved V gene accounts for under half, and the others remain unexplained. That table supplies the V and J calls and clone size; D and trimming were determined from the DNA. Here the sample has about 2.4 million clones; 80% to 95% occur a single time. Around 0.4% of the sample goes to the ten largest clones.

The specimen was naive CD4+ T cells from PBMCs. The label giving this sample's cell subset or site can be read as: CD45RA+ positively selected. The TCR sequence derives from a man between 18 and 35 years old in good health. Some clones in this sample may be carry-over from other donors' samples.

The CDR3 has the sequence CASSQDLGYNSPLHF. The DNA sequence is TGTGCCAGCAGCCAAGATTTGGGTTATAATTCACCCCTCCACTTT. The rearrangement joined TRBV4-2 to TRBJ1-6; the D gene identity is not certain. The CDR3 runs 15 amino acids, cysteine and phenylalanine included. The DNA shown is the 45-base CDR3, in frame from base 1. As encoded in the germline V gene, CDR1 is LGHNA while CDR2 is YNFKEQ. Relative to germline, V is 0 bases shorter and J is 4 bases shorter, with 7 bases between their ends.